This is a list of T cell receptor beta chains from one sample in a study of blood T cell repertoires in COVID-19. Produced via immunoSEQ multiplex PCR; TCRdb's table is partial and in-frame only. The table has 65,000 to 70,000 clones, 85% seen once. The sequenced material came from peripheral blood. The receptors shown here come from a man at least 80 years old with acute or convalescent COVID-19. CDR3s include the opening cysteine and the closing phenylalanine or tryptophan. The D gene is left open where the match is weak. Clone size, where shown, is once, few, many, or a class for clones that have expanded.

j_call | d_call | clone_size | v_call | cdr3_nt | cdr3_aa
TRBJ2-3 | NA | NA | TRBV14 | TGTGCCAGCAGCCAGGGTGGAGAAGATACGCAGTATTTT | CASSQGGEDTQYF
TRBJ2-1 | TRBD2 | NA | TRBV9 | TGTGCCAGCAGCGCGGGACTAGTAGGCGAGCAGTTCTTC | CASSAGLVGEQFF
TRBJ2-2 | NA | NA | TRBV4-3 | TGCGCCAGCAGTAGGGCCCCGGGGGACAACACCGGGGAGCTGTTTTTT | CASSRAPGDNTGELFF
TRBJ2-7 | NA | few | TRBV19 | TGTGCCAGTAGTATAGGCGTCGAGCAGTACTTC | CASSIGVEQYF
TRBJ1-2 | NA | NA | TRBV5-4 | TGTGCCAGCAGGAGAACCAACTATGGCTACACCTTC | CASRRTNYGYTF
TRBJ1-1 | NA | once | TRBV27 | TGTGCCAGCACTCGTTATACAGGGCTGCATGAAGCTTTCTTT | CASTRYTGLHEAFF
TRBJ2-1 | NA | once | TRBV7-2 | TGTGCCAGCAGCTCTATTAGACGCAGGTCGAGCTATGAGCAGTTCTTC | CASSSIRRRSSYEQFF
TRBJ2-7 | TRBD1 | NA | TRBV6-5 | TGTGCCAGCAGTTTCCGGACAGGGGCCCCCTACGAGCAGTACTTC | CASSFRTGAPYEQYF
TRBJ2-1 | TRBD1 | once | TRBV24-1 | TGTGCCACCAGTGATTCGGACAGGAATGAGCAGTTCTTC | CATSDSDRNEQFF
TRBJ2-5 | TRBD2 | NA | TRBV7-2 | TGTGCCAGCAGCTTATTGGGAGGGGAGACCCAGTACTTC | CASSLLGGETQYF
TRBJ2-7 | TRBD2 | NA | TRBV19 | TGTGCCAGTAGGAAGACTAGCGGGAGGGCCTACGAGCAGTACTTC | CASRKTSGRAYEQYF
TRBJ1-1 | NA | NA | TRBV7-8 | TGTGCCAGCAGAGTTGAGGTGAACACTGAAGCTTTCTTT | CASRVEVNTEAFF
TRBJ2-1 | TRBD1 | NA | TRBV5-1 | TGCGCCAGCAGGGATTCTAGGACAGGGACCAATGAGCAGTTCTTC | CASRDSRTGTNEQFF
TRBJ2-3 | NA | NA | TRBV30 | TGTGCCTGGAGTATCTCAGATACGCAGTATTTT | CAWSISDTQYF
TRBJ1-6 | TRBD1 | NA | TRBV5-1 | TGCGCCAGCAGCTTGGGGGCCAGGGGGCAGGAATCACCCCTCCACTTT | CASSLGARGQESPLHF
TRBJ2-7 | NA | NA | TRBV5-4 | TGTGCCAGCAGCTTTGCCCTCGCCGGGACACTCGACGAGCAGTACTTC | CASSFALAGTLDEQYF
TRBJ1-2 | NA | NA | TRBV29-1 | TGCAGCGTTGATGGGGGCGCCTCCTGGAGCTACACCTTC | CSVDGGASWSYTF
TRBJ1-5 | TRBD1 | NA | TRBV5-1 | TGCGCCAGCAGCCTGGGACAGGCGAGCAATCAGCCCCAGCATTTT | CASSLGQASNQPQHF
TRBJ1-2 | TRBD1 | few | TRBV30 | TGTGCCTGGAGTGTGAGGGGAACAGGGGGCGCGGGAGGCTACACCTTC | CAWSVRGTGGAGGYTF
TRBJ1-1 | NA | NA | TRBV15 | TGTGCCACCAGCAGGAGACAGCTAATGTTGAACACTGAAGCTTTCTTT | CATSRRQLMLNTEAFF
TRBJ1-2 | NA | NA | TRBV12-3/TRBV12-4 | TGTGCCAGCAAACGGGGGGGCAAGCCTGGCTACACCTTC | CASKRGGKPGYTF
TRBJ1-6 | NA | NA | TRBV27 | TGTGCCACCCGGTTCTACCAGGGCCATTCACCCCTCCACTTT | CATRFYQGHSPLHF
TRBJ2-5 | NA | NA | TRBV5-1 | TGCGCCAGCAGTACCGCAGCCGGGGAGACCCAGTACTTC | CASSTAAGETQYF
TRBJ2-3 | NA | NA | TRBV3-1/TRBV3-2 | TGTGCCAGCAGCCAAGCCTACTACACAGATACGCAGTATTTT | CASSQAYYTDTQYF
TRBJ2-3 | TRBD2 | NA | TRBV30 | TGTGCCTGGAGCCGAGCGGGAGGATTCGATACGCAGTATTTT | CAWSRAGGFDTQYF
TRBJ1-4 | TRBD1 | NA | TRBV7-9 | TGTGCCAGCAGCTTAGGGGACAGGGGTAATGAAAAACTGTTTTTT | CASSLGDRGNEKLFF
TRBJ1-5 | TRBD1 | once | TRBV6-5 | TGTGCCAGCAGTACCAACAGGGGCGGTTATCAGCCCCAGCATTTT | CASSTNRGGYQPQHF
TRBJ2-5 | TRBD1 | NA | TRBV24-1 | TGTGCCACCAGTGGCAGACTAAGGACAGGCCAAGAGACCCAGTACTTC | CATSGRLRTGQETQYF